A selection of T cell receptor beta chains follows, all from one sample in a study of CD8 T cells in Susac syndrome. TCRdb reanalysed the immunoSEQ multiplex PCR reads using MiXCR and keeps one entry per CDR3 protein. The profile shows 150,000 or so distinct CDR3 sequences, about 95% of them singletons. Sample: CD4+ T cells from PBMCs. Source of these receptors: a human donor with Susac syndrome. Both conserved end residues are part of each CDR3. Fields, in order: V gene, D gene, J gene, clone size, CDR3 protein, CDR3 DNA. D genes are given only for firm matches. Size values are once, few and many counts, or a class for expanded clones, and some rows have none.

V gene: TRBV7-6
D gene: -
J gene: TRBJ1-5
clone size: -
CDR3 protein: CASSRDFRSQPQHF
CDR3 DNA: TGTGCCAGCAGCCGGGACTTTCGAAGTCAGCCCCAGCATTTT

V gene: TRBV15
D gene: TRBD2
J gene: TRBJ2-5
clone size: -
CDR3 protein: CATGYGEGTQYF
CDR3 DNA: TGTGCCACCGGGTATGGGGAGGGGACCCAGTACTTC

V gene: TRBV29-1
D gene: -
J gene: TRBJ2-7
clone size: -
CDR3 protein: CSPQQLSYEQYF
CDR3 DNA: TGCAGCCCACAACAGCTCTCCTACGAGCAGTACTTC

V gene: TRBV7-2
D gene: TRBD2
J gene: TRBJ2-3
clone size: -
CDR3 protein: CASSLVGSGGEADTQYF
CDR3 DNA: TGTGCCAGCAGCTTAGTGGGTAGCGGGGGGGAGGCAGATACGCAGTATTTT

V gene: TRBV29-1
D gene: TRBD1
J gene: TRBJ1-2
clone size: -
CDR3 protein: CSGSGQSLYGYTF
CDR3 DNA: TGCAGCGGCTCGGGACAGTCCCTCTATGGCTACACCTTC

V gene: TRBV3-1
D gene: -
J gene: TRBJ2-2
clone size: -
CDR3 protein: CASSQDPRNTGELFF
CDR3 DNA: TGTGCCAGCAGCCAAGATCCCCGGAACACCGGGGAGCTGTTTTTT

V gene: TRBV7-8
D gene: TRBD1
J gene: TRBJ2-2
clone size: -
CDR3 protein: CASSLNRDSANTGELFF
CDR3 DNA: TGTGCCAGCAGCCTGAACCGGGACAGCGCGAACACCGGGGAGCTGTTTTTT

V gene: TRBV10-3
D gene: TRBD1
J gene: TRBJ2-1
clone size: once
CDR3 protein: CAISGQGTGDNEQFF
CDR3 DNA: TGTGCCATCAGTGGACAGGGGACTGGGGACAATGAGCAGTTCTTC

V gene: TRBV5-1
D gene: -
J gene: TRBJ1-5
clone size: -
CDR3 protein: CASSLGISNQPQHF
CDR3 DNA: TGCGCCAGCAGCTTGGGCATTAGCAATCAGCCCCAGCATTTT

V gene: TRBV11-3
D gene: -
J gene: TRBJ2-3
clone size: -
CDR3 protein: CASSLDSDTQYF
CDR3 DNA: TGTGCCAGCAGCTTAGATTCAGATACGCAGTATTTT

V gene: TRBV29-1
D gene: TRBD1
J gene: TRBJ2-5
clone size: -
CDR3 protein: CSVDGTGGIPPQYF
CDR3 DNA: TGCAGCGTTGACGGAACAGGGGGTATCCCACCCCAGTACTTC

V gene: TRBV15
D gene: TRBD1
J gene: TRBJ1-3
clone size: -
CDR3 protein: CATSGTGRFGNTIYF
CDR3 DNA: TGTGCCACCAGCGGGACAGGGAGGTTTGGAAACACCATATATTTT

V gene: TRBV7-9
D gene: -
J gene: TRBJ1-2
clone size: -
CDR3 protein: CASSRGLGYGYTF
CDR3 DNA: TGTGCCAGCAGCCGAGGGTTGGGCTATGGCTACACCTTC

V gene: TRBV6-6
D gene: TRBD2
J gene: TRBJ2-5
clone size: -
CDR3 protein: CASSPAGGRRETQYF
CDR3 DNA: TGTGCCAGCAGTCCAGCGGGGGGGCGGAGGGAGACCCAGTACTTC

V gene: TRBV4-2
D gene: -
J gene: TRBJ2-3
clone size: -
CDR3 protein: CASSQERVGDTQYF
CDR3 DNA: TGTGCCAGCAGCCAAGAGAGGGTGGGAGATACGCAGTATTTT

V gene: TRBV7-6
D gene: -
J gene: TRBJ2-3
clone size: -
CDR3 protein: CASSLVDEQDTQYF
CDR3 DNA: TGTGCCAGCAGCTTAGTGGATGAACAAGATACGCAGTATTTT

V gene: TRBV6-5
D gene: -
J gene: TRBJ2-3
clone size: -
CDR3 protein: CASSAGARDTQYF
CDR3 DNA: TGTGCCAGCAGTGCAGGGGCGCGAGATACGCAGTATTTT

V gene: TRBV7-2
D gene: TRBD1
J gene: TRBJ2-7
clone size: few
CDR3 protein: CASNRDRGYEQYF
CDR3 DNA: TGTGCCAGCAACCGGGACAGGGGCTACGAGCAGTACTTC

V gene: TRBV29-1
D gene: -
J gene: TRBJ1-2
clone size: -
CDR3 protein: CSVVGGFEGYTF
CDR3 DNA: TGCAGCGTTGTTGGGGGTTTTGAGGGCTACACCTTC

V gene: TRBV25-1
D gene: TRBD2
J gene: TRBJ2-2
clone size: -
CDR3 protein: CASSGSPSGGLNTGELFF
CDR3 DNA: TGTGCCAGCAGTGGATCACCGAGCGGGGGATTGAACACCGGGGAGCTGTTTTTT

V gene: TRBV6-5
D gene: TRBD2
J gene: TRBJ2-5
clone size: -
CDR3 protein: CASTGRAGAQETQYF
CDR3 DNA: TGTGCCAGCACAGGTCGAGCGGGGGCACAAGAGACCCAGTACTTC

V gene: TRBV20-1
D gene: -
J gene: TRBJ2-1
clone size: -
CDR3 protein: CSARGAAENEQFF
CDR3 DNA: TGCAGTGCTCGGGGGGCCGCTGAGAATGAGCAGTTCTTC

V gene: TRBV25-1
D gene: -
J gene: TRBJ1-5
clone size: -
CDR3 protein: CASSADSYQPQHF
CDR3 DNA: TGTGCCAGCAGCGCAGACAGTTATCAGCCCCAGCATTTT

V gene: TRBV3-1
D gene: -
J gene: TRBJ1-2
clone size: -
CDR3 protein: CASSPQAGAGGYTF
CDR3 DNA: TGTGCCAGCAGCCCTCAAGCGGGGGCGGGGGGCTACACCTTC

V gene: TRBV5-1
D gene: TRBD2
J gene: TRBJ2-1
clone size: -
CDR3 protein: CASSLSGLDYNEQFF
CDR3 DNA: TGCGCCAGCAGCTTGTCGGGACTAGATTACAATGAGCAGTTCTTC

V gene: TRBV10-3
D gene: -
J gene: TRBJ1-2
clone size: once
CDR3 protein: CAISDDQGYGYTF
CDR3 DNA: TGTGCCATCAGTGACGACCAGGGCTATGGCTACACCTTC

V gene: TRBV9
D gene: -
J gene: TRBJ1-1
clone size: -
CDR3 protein: CASSVTHSTEAFF
CDR3 DNA: TGTGCCAGCAGCGTAACCCATAGCACTGAAGCTTTCTTT

V gene: TRBV9
D gene: -
J gene: TRBJ1-1
clone size: -
CDR3 protein: CASSVEQLGITEAFF
CDR3 DNA: TGTGCCAGCAGCGTAGAACAGCTGGGTATCACTGAAGCTTTCTTT

V gene: TRBV29-1
D gene: -
J gene: TRBJ1-1
clone size: -
CDR3 protein: CSVVTFMNTEAFF
CDR3 DNA: TGCAGCGTGGTGACGTTTATGAACACTGAAGCTTTCTTT

V gene: TRBV3-1
D gene: -
J gene: TRBJ2-1
clone size: -
CDR3 protein: CASSQSATWGQFF
CDR3 DNA: TGTGCCAGCAGCCAATCCGCGACCTGGGGGCAGTTCTTC

V gene: TRBV24-1
D gene: TRBD1
J gene: TRBJ1-5
clone size: -
CDR3 protein: CATIETGGGQPQHF
CDR3 DNA: TGTGCCACCATCGAAACAGGGGGCGGACAGCCCCAGCATTTT

V gene: TRBV2
D gene: -
J gene: TRBJ2-5
clone size: -
CDR3 protein: CASRERFLQETQYF
CDR3 DNA: TGTGCCAGCAGGGAACGATTCCTCCAAGAGACCCAGTACTTC

V gene: TRBV29-1
D gene: -
J gene: TRBJ2-3
clone size: -
CDR3 protein: CSVEDLGDTQYF
CDR3 DNA: TGCAGCGTTGAAGATCTGGGAGATACGCAGTATTTT

V gene: TRBV19
D gene: -
J gene: TRBJ2-3
clone size: -
CDR3 protein: CASSMNEGTQYF
CDR3 DNA: TGTGCCAGTAGTATGAACGAGGGTACGCAGTATTTT

V gene: TRBV29-1
D gene: -
J gene: TRBJ2-3
clone size: -
CDR3 protein: CSVERRTGDTQYF
CDR3 DNA: TGCAGCGTTGAAAGACGTACCGGAGATACGCAGTATTTT

V gene: TRBV12-3/TRBV12-4
D gene: -
J gene: TRBJ2-5
clone size: -
CDR3 protein: CASSLVEGGFRETQYF
CDR3 DNA: TGTGCCAGCAGTTTAGTCGAGGGGGGCTTTAGAGAGACCCAGTACTTC

V gene: TRBV29-1
D gene: -
J gene: TRBJ2-1
clone size: -
CDR3 protein: CSVAGNEQFF
CDR3 DNA: TGCAGCGTTGCGGGGAATGAGCAGTTCTTC

V gene: TRBV19
D gene: -
J gene: TRBJ1-4
clone size: -
CDR3 protein: CASSPTLRGEKLFF
CDR3 DNA: TGTGCCAGTAGCCCTACCCTCCGGGGAGAAAAACTGTTTTTT

V gene: TRBV6-6
D gene: -
J gene: TRBJ2-3
clone size: -
CDR3 protein: CASESTDTQYF
CDR3 DNA: TGTGCCAGCGAGAGCACAGATACGCAGTATTTT

V gene: TRBV20-1
D gene: -
J gene: TRBJ1-5
clone size: -
CDR3 protein: CRAPLRTSHNQPQHF
CDR3 DNA: TGCAGGGCCCCCCTCCGGACATCGCACAATCAGCCCCAGCATTTT

V gene: TRBV7-2
D gene: -
J gene: TRBJ2-3
clone size: -
CDR3 protein: CASRGGRSTDTQYF
CDR3 DNA: TGTGCCAGCAGAGGGGGGCGAAGCACAGATACGCAGTATTTT

V gene: TRBV20-1
D gene: -
J gene: TRBJ2-5
clone size: -
CDR3 protein: CSARIAEETQYF
CDR3 DNA: TGCAGTGCTAGGATTGCCGAAGAGACCCAGTACTTC

V gene: TRBV15
D gene: TRBD1
J gene: TRBJ1-5
clone size: -
CDR3 protein: CATSPRTGTRPQHF
CDR3 DNA: TGTGCCACCAGCCCACGGACAGGCACCCGGCCCCAGCATTTT

V gene: TRBV29-1
D gene: -
J gene: TRBJ1-4
clone size: -
CDR3 protein: CSIRSTNEKLFF
CDR3 DNA: TGCAGCATCCGGTCAACTAATGAAAAACTGTTTTTT

V gene: TRBV6-1
D gene: -
J gene: TRBJ2-3
clone size: -
CDR3 protein: CASSAQSGADTQYF
CDR3 DNA: TGTGCCAGCAGTGCCCAGTCAGGGGCCGATACGCAGTATTTT

V gene: TRBV28
D gene: -
J gene: TRBJ2-2
clone size: -
CDR3 protein: CASSLGRNTGELFF
CDR3 DNA: TGTGCCAGCAGTTTAGGCCGAAACACCGGGGAGCTGTTTTTT

V gene: TRBV7-9
D gene: -
J gene: TRBJ1-6
clone size: -
CDR3 protein: CASSLDGQVYNSPLHF
CDR3 DNA: TGTGCCAGCAGCTTAGACGGGCAGGTCTATAATTCACCCCTCCACTTT

V gene: TRBV11-2
D gene: -
J gene: TRBJ1-5
clone size: -
CDR3 protein: CASSLEGTGQPQHF
CDR3 DNA: TGTGCCAGCAGCTTAGAAGGCACAGGTCAGCCCCAGCATTTT

V gene: TRBV7-2
D gene: TRBD2
J gene: TRBJ2-3
clone size: few
CDR3 protein: CASSLGLAADTQYF
CDR3 DNA: TGTGCCAGCAGCTTAGGGCTAGCGGCAGATACGCAGTATTTT

V gene: TRBV6-5
D gene: TRBD1
J gene: TRBJ2-1
clone size: -
CDR3 protein: CASIGTGSNNEQFF
CDR3 DNA: TGTGCCAGCATTGGGACAGGGTCTAACAATGAGCAGTTCTTC

V gene: TRBV7-2
D gene: -
J gene: TRBJ2-5
clone size: -
CDR3 protein: CASSLVKWQETQYF
CDR3 DNA: TGTGCCAGCAGCTTAGTGAAATGGCAAGAGACCCAGTACTTC

V gene: TRBV29-1
D gene: -
J gene: TRBJ1-2
clone size: -
CDR3 protein: CSVEVSGPRGYGYTF
CDR3 DNA: TGCAGCGTTGAAGTTTCGGGCCCTCGGGGGTATGGCTACACCTTC

V gene: TRBV12-5
D gene: TRBD2
J gene: TRBJ2-3
clone size: once
CDR3 protein: CASGFAGVQRTQYF
CDR3 DNA: TGTGCTAGTGGTTTCGCGGGGGTTCAGCGCACGCAGTATTTT

V gene: TRBV29-1
D gene: -
J gene: TRBJ1-2
clone size: -
CDR3 protein: CSVEDLGSDTF
CDR3 DNA: TGCAGCGTTGAAGATCTGGGAAGCGACACCTTC

V gene: TRBV9
D gene: -
J gene: TRBJ2-7
clone size: -
CDR3 protein: CASSDGVYEQYF
CDR3 DNA: TGTGCCAGCAGCGACGGTGTCTACGAGCAGTACTTC

V gene: TRBV5-4
D gene: TRBD1
J gene: TRBJ1-6
clone size: -
CDR3 protein: CASSSAPGQGFNSPLHF
CDR3 DNA: TGTGCCAGCAGCTCCGCGCCGGGACAGGGCTTTAATTCACCCCTCCACTTT

V gene: TRBV9
D gene: TRBD1
J gene: TRBJ2-7
clone size: -
CDR3 protein: CASSVAGTGSYEQYF
CDR3 DNA: TGTGCCAGCAGCGTAGCAGGGACAGGGTCCTACGAGCAGTACTTC

V gene: TRBV7-2
D gene: -
J gene: TRBJ2-5
clone size: -
CDR3 protein: CASSFYGETQYF
CDR3 DNA: TGTGCCAGCAGCTTTTATGGGGAGACCCAGTACTTC

V gene: TRBV5-6
D gene: -
J gene: TRBJ1-1
clone size: -
CDR3 protein: CASSFRGARDTEAFF
CDR3 DNA: TGTGCCAGCAGCTTCAGGGGCGCGAGGGACACTGAAGCTTTCTTT